Below are 6 T cell receptor beta chains sequenced from a single sample in a study of T-cell reconstitution after alpha-beta-depleted transplantation in children. Using unique molecular identifiers, the investigators prepared the TCRbeta library. TCRdb reprocessed the PCR reads via MiXCR and lists one record per CDR3 protein. This table has hundreds of thousands of distinct CDR3 sequences, 16% appearing once. Specimen: PBMCs from the stem cell graft donor, collected from the stem cell graft. The receptors originated from a human donor who donated a stem cell graft to a child with acute myeloid leukemia.

J is TRBJ2-5 and V is TRBV5-1, with no clear D. The CDR3 length is 13 residues. The V end lost 2 bases, the J end lost 4 bases, and 9 bases lay between the germline ends. Germline values: CDR1 SGHRS, CDR2 YFSETQ. DNA for the CDR3: TGCGCCAGCAGCTTCCCCTCGGGAGAGACCCAGTACTTC. Translating gives CASSFPSGETQYF. The whole variable domain, filled in from reference TRBV5-1 and TRBJ2-5, reads KAGVTQTPRYLIKTRGQQVTLSCSPISGHRSVSWYQQTPGQGLQFLFEYFSETQRNKGNFPGRFSGRQFSNSRSEMNVSTLELGDSALYLCASSFPSGETQYFGPGTRLLVL.

Ten or more counts support this clonotype. The chain couples TRBV9 to TRBJ2-1; D uncertain. Deletions cut 0 bases from V and 10 bases from J, with 8 bases between. The CDR3 is 12 amino acids. Germline CDR1 and CDR2: SGDLS and YYNGEE. CDR3 region: CASSVVAWEQFF. The CDR3 DNA sequence: TGTGCCAGCAGCGTAGTAGCATGGGAGCAGTTCTTC.

J is TRBJ2-3 and V is TRBV11-2; the match to TRBD2 covers 9 bases. The junction had 12 bases not matched to a gene; V was cut back by 5 bases and J by 0 bases. The CDR3 runs 18 residues. Per the germline V gene, CDR1 is SGHAT and CDR2 is FQNNGV. CDR3 in DNA: TGTGCCAGCAGCAACGTTGGGACTAGCCTTCGAAGCACAGATACGCAGTATTTT. Protein product: CASSNVGTSLRSTDTQYF.

In its sample, this clonotype was seen many times. The DNA of the CDR3 is TGTGCCAGCAGCCAAGATAGGGGTAGGGAGACCCAGTACTTC. Translation: CASSQDRGRETQYF. The J gene is TRBJ2-5, the V gene TRBV4-2; maybe TRBD1 (5 bases). V was clipped by 0 bases and J by 5 bases, with 10 bases between them. The CDR3 runs 14 residues. Germline values: CDR1 LGHNA, CDR2 YNFKEQ.

This clonotype was observed a few times. The chain recombines TRBV7-3 with TRBJ2-2; D unclear. This CDR3 spans 15 amino acids. From germline, CDR1 is SGHTA and CDR2 FQGTGA. Trimming removed 0 bases at V and 2 bases at J, with 7 bases between. CDR3 nucleotides: TGTGCCAGCAGCTTAACGCCTAGTAACACCGGGGAGCTGTTTTTT. Protein product: CASSLTPSNTGELFF.

This clonotype turned up a few times. The chain carries TRBV24-1 and TRBJ2-1; possible D gene TRBD1, 6 bases. The CDR3 length is 16 residues. Trimming left V 2 bases short and J 8 bases short, with 18 bases between. CDR1 and CDR2 (germline): KGHDR, SFDVKD. The DNA for the CDR3 is TGTGCCACCAGTGATTCGGACAGCCCCCCTAGGGATGAGCAGTTCTTC. Its protein is CATSDSDSPPRDEQFF.